The entry below gives a single T cell receptor (beta chain) sequence along with its context. Its antigen is unidentified. 5'RACE with constant-segment primers yielded barcoded, UMI-tagged TCR alpha and TCR beta cDNA libraries. TCRdb reanalysed the 5' RACE reads using MiXCR and keeps one entry per CDR3 protein. The sample includes under 400,000 distinct CDR3 sequences, 28% of them seen just once. These data belong to a study of T-cell memory formation after mild COVID-19. Findings of the study overall: Cross-reactive memory seemingly joined, as some responding clones were found in pre-infection memory. Later expanders leaned CD4+, whereas clones that contracted between day 15 and 85 were balanced CD4/CD8. Most CD4+ clones that shrank were in CM and EM, while CD8+ ones turned up in EMRA.

V lost 5 bases to trimming and J lost 13 bases; unmatched junction nucleotides: 19. This CDR3 is 15 amino acids long. Germline V gene sequence: CDR1 MNHNS, CDR2 SASEGT. The V and J genes are TRBV6-1 and TRBJ1-2, with 7 bases fitting TRBD1. What was sequenced was PBMCs or a T cell subset sorted from them (not recorded which). The TCR originated in an adult woman who had mild COVID-19 (a few samples of this study predate the infection). Cell type and time point are not known. CDR3 sequence (DNA): TGTGCCAGCAGTCTCCCACGAGCCGGGACAGCGAGCGGCACCTTC. It is translated as CASSLPRAGTASGTF.